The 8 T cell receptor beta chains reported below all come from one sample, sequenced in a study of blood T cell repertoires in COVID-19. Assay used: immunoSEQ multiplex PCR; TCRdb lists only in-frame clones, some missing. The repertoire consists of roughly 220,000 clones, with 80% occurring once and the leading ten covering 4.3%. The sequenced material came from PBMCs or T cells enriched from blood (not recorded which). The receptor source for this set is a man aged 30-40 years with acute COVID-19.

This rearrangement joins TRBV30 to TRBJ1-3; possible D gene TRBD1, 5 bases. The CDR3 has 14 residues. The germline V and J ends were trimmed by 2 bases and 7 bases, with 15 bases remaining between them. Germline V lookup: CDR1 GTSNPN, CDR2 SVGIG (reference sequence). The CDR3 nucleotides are TGTGCCTGGAGTAGTGATCAGGGTTGGAACACCATATATTTT. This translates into CAWSSDQGWNTIYF.

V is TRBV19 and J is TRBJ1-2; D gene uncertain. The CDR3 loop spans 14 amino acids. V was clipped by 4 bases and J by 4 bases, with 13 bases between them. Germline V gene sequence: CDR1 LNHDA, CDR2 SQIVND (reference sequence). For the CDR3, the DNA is TGTGCCAGTAGTACCCCGGCCCAGGCCTATGGCTACACCTTC. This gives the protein CASSTPAQAYGYTF.

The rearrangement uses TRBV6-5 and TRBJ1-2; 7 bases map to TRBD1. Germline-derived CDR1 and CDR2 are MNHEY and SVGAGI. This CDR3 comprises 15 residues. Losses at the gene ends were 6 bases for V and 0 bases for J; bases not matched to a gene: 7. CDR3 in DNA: TGTGCCAGCAGAAACGGGGACAGTTCTAACTATGGCTACACCTTC. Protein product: CASRNGDSSNYGYTF.

The CDR3 loop is CASSETGGNTIYF. CDR3 DNA: TGCGCCAGCAGCGAGACAGGTGGAAACACCATATATTTT. This chain joins TRBV5-1 and TRBJ1-3; D is perhaps TRBD1 (6 bases). This CDR3 region has 13 residues. CDR1 is SGHRS and CDR2 is YFSETQ in the germline V gene. The V gene lost 4 bases and the J gene lost 3 bases, with 8 bases spanning the gap. The full variable domain, with the rest looked up from reference TRBV5-1 and TRBJ1-3, is KAGVTQTPRYLIKTRGQQVTLSCSPISGHRSVSWYQQTPGQGLQFLFEYFSETQRNKGNFPGRFSGRQFSNSRSEMNVSTLELGDSALYLCASSETGGNTIYFGEGSWLTVV.

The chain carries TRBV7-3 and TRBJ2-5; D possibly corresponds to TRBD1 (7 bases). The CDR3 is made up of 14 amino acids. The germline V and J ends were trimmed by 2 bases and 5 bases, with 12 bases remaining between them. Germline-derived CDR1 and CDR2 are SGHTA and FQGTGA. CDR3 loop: CASSLAGGSETQYF. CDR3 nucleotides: TGTGCCAGCAGCTTAGCAGGGGGGTCGGAGACCCAGTACTTC.

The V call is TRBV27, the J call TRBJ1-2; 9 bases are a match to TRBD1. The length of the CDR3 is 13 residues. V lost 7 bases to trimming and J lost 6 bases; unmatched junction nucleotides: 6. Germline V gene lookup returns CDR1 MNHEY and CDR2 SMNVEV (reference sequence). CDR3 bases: TGTGCCAGCACAACAGGGGGCGCGGATGGCTACACCTTC. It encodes CASTTGGADGYTF.

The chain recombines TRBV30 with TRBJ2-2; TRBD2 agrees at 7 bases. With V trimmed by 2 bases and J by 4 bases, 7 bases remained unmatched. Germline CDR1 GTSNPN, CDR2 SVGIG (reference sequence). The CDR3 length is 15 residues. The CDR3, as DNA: TGTGCCTGGAGTCAGTCCAGCGGGGTCACCGGGGAGCTGTTTTTT. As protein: CAWSQSSGVTGELFF.

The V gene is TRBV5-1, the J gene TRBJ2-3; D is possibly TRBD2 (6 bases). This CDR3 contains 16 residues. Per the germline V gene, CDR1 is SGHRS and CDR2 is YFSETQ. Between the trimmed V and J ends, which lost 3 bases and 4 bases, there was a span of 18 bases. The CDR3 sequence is CASSSSSLAFADTQYF. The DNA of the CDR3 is TGCGCCAGCAGCTCCTCCTCACTAGCTTTCGCAGATACGCAGTATTTT.